This T cell receptor (beta chain) is from a study of regulatory T cells in long-lasting Graves disease. Unmatched junction bases numbered 20, after V lost 6 bases and J lost 0 bases. This CDR3 is built from 22 residues. Per the germline V gene, CDR1 is MNHNS and CDR2 is SASEGT. Sample time point: newly diagnosed GD, antithyroid drugs for less than 3 months. The TCR library used RNA extracted from PBMCs. This clonotype appeared many times. Libraries of TCR beta came from iRepertoire HTBI primers plus Arm-PCR of CDR3 regions. Each CDR3 protein is one row after TCRdb ran MiXCR on the multiplex PCR reads. The sample consists of 350,000 to 500,000 distinct CDR3 sequences, roughly 15% of them appearing once. This sample also appeared in a second study, on T cells in Graves' hyperthyroidism and ophthalmopathy.

The chain combines TRBV6-1 with TRBJ2-6; 10 nucleotides align to TRBD1. This clonotype was obtained from a young woman with Graves disease. The sequencing here drew on peripheral blood mononuclear cells (PBMCs), taken at new diagnosis, from a patient treated with antithyroid drugs. The CDR3 loop is CASSSRRGQGSSIHSGANVLTF. In nucleotides, the CDR3 is TGTGCCAGCAGCAGTAGAAGGGGACAGGGGTCGAGTATACACTCTGGGGCCAACGTCCTGACTTTC.